The rows below give T cell receptor beta chains drawn from one sample of a study of human T cells and chemical hapten exposure. One entry per CDR3 protein, called by TCRdb with MiXCR from the RACE reads. The sample records approximately 80,000 distinct CDR3 sequences, around 9.3% being singletons. Sequencing was performed on whole blood, taken in connection with sensitization to the hapten diphenylcyclopropenone (DPC). The source of these receptors is a woman aged 45-60 years with alopecia areata. Some clones in this sample may be carry-over from other donors' samples. CDR3s include the opening cysteine and the closing phenylalanine or tryptophan. D genes are given only for firm matches. Some rows mark clone size as missing; the rest say once, few, many or name a class of expanded clone.

d_gene	abundance	v_gene	j_gene	CDR3nt	CDR3aa
.	many	TRBV11-2	TRBJ2-3	TGTGCCAGCAGCTTAGAACGGAGTCCGCCACTAGACGGCACAGATACGCAGTATTTT	CASSLERSPPLDGTDTQYF
TRBD2	.	TRBV7-2	TRBJ2-5	TGTGCCAGCAGCGGGGGACTAGCGGGATGGAGAGAGACCCAGTACTTC	CASSGGLAGWRETQYF
.	.	TRBV27	TRBJ2-2	TGTGCCAGCAGTTTGTGGGCCCAGAACACCGGGGAGCTGTTTTTT	CASSLWAQNTGELFF
TRBD1	.	TRBV6-5	TRBJ2-7	TGTGCCAGCAGCAAACAGGGGGGACACCCCTACGAGCAGTACTTC	CASSKQGGHPYEQYF
.	few	TRBV29-1	TRBJ2-3	TGCAGCGCCTCCTGGGGAGGAGCCGTAGGCACAGATACGCAGTATTTT	CSASWGGAVGTDTQYF
TRBD1	few	TRBV6-2/TRBV6-3	TRBJ1-3	TGTGCCAGCCAGGACAGGATCAACTCTGGAAACACCATATATTTT	CASQDRINSGNTIYF
.	many	TRBV4-1	TRBJ2-7	TGCGCCAGCAGCCACCGCCGCCAATACGAGCAGTACTTC	CASSHRRQYEQYF
.	many	TRBV7-6	TRBJ1-4	TGTGCCAGCAGCCGAAGTGGTGAAAAACTGTTTTTT	CASSRSGEKLFF
TRBD2	.	TRBV5-1	TRBJ2-7	TGCGCCAGCGCCCAGCGCCCAGCGGGAGTGGATGAGCAGTACTTC	CASAQRPAGVDEQYF
TRBD2	many	TRBV6-9	TRBJ2-3	TGTGCCTTCCACGAGACAGCGGGAGGGCCAGGGGTATGCACAGATACGCAGTATTTT	CAFHETAGGPGVCTDTQYF
TRBD1	.	TRBV24-1	TRBJ2-3	TGTGCCACCAGTGACAGTGGACAGGGATCAGATACGCAGTATTTT	CATSDSGQGSDTQYF
TRBD2	few	TRBV7-2	TRBJ2-5	TGTGCCAGCAGCTTAGTCTTTATCGGGAGGGCCTTTATGGAGACCCAGTACTTC	CASSLVFIGRAFMETQYF
TRBD1	many	TRBV19	TRBJ1-5	TGTGCCAGTGCCCTGTGGACAGGGAGCAATCAGCCCCAGCATTTT	CASALWTGSNQPQHF
.	many	TRBV11-2	TRBJ2-2	TGTGCCAGCAGCTGGGACGGGAGTAACACCGGGGAGCTGTTTTTT	CASSWDGSNTGELFF
.	few	TRBV28	TRBJ2-7	TGTGCCAGCAGTTTGACCTCCTACGAGCAGTACTTC	CASSLTSYEQYF
TRBD2	.	TRBV12-3/TRBV12-4	TRBJ2-1	TGTGCCAGCGGACTAGCGGGGTCCTACAATGAGCAGTTCTTC	CASGLAGSYNEQFF
.	.	TRBV7-9	TRBJ1-6	TGTGCCAGCAGCTACGACGGGGATCTGGCCCTCCACTTT	CASSYDGDLALHF
.	.	TRBV6-1	TRBJ2-5	TGTGCCAGCAGTGAGAACACTTCCTCGGCCCAGTACTTC	CASSENTSSAQYF
TRBD1	.	TRBV4-3	TRBJ2-5	TGCGCCAGCAGCAAAGGGACAGTCCAAGAGACCCAGTACTTC	CASSKGTVQETQYF
.	.	TRBV5-5	TRBJ1-1	TGTGCCAGCAGCTTGGCCGCCGGTATGAACACTGAAGCTTTCTTT	CASSLAAGMNTEAFF
.	many	TRBV27	TRBJ2-1	TGTGCCAGCAGTTTTAGGGCGGGGAACTACAATGAGCAGTTCTTC	CASSFRAGNYNEQFF
.	.	TRBV18	TRBJ1-1	TGTGCCAGCTCACCGTCCGGTCCCGACACTGAAGCTTTCTTT	CASSPSGPDTEAFF
TRBD2	many	TRBV20-1	TRBJ2-7	TGCAGTGCTAGGACTAGCAGTAGCTCCTACGAGCAGTACTTC	CSARTSSSSYEQYF
TRBD2	.	TRBV6-1	TRBJ2-7	TGTGCCAGCAGACCTAGCGGGAACTCCTACGAGCAGTACTTC	CASRPSGNSYEQYF
.	many	TRBV7-2	TRBJ1-4	TGTGCCAGCAGCTTAGTGAGTCCTAATGAAAAACTGTTTTTT	CASSLVSPNEKLFF
.	.	TRBV7-9	TRBJ2-3	TGTGCCAGCAGCCTCGATCTCACAGATACGCAGTATTTT	CASSLDLTDTQYF
TRBD1	.	TRBV2	TRBJ2-2	TGTGCCAGCAGCGGACAGGGGACAAACACCGGGGAGCTGTTTTTT	CASSGQGTNTGELFF
.	many	TRBV5-1	TRBJ2-2	TGCGCCAGCAGCCCTTTGGCTCTACACACCGGGGAGCTGTTTTTT	CASSPLALHTGELFF
TRBD1	many	TRBV20-1	TRBJ2-7	TGCAGTGCTAGAGATCCCGGGACAGCCTCCTACGAGCAGTACTTC	CSARDPGTASYEQYF
.	many	TRBV4-2	TRBJ1-1	TGTGCCAGCAGCCCCGAGCGGGGATTCAGCTCTGAAGCTTTCTTT	CASSPERGFSSEAFF
.	.	TRBV2	TRBJ2-5	TGTGCCAGCAGTGATTTTGGCAGCGCCTTCCAAGAGACCCAGTACTTC	CASSDFGSAFQETQYF
TRBD1	few	TRBV25-1	TRBJ1-5	TGTGCCAGCAGTGTGGGAAGGGGGCGCAATCAGCCCCAGCATTTT	CASSVGRGRNQPQHF
.	many	TRBV18	TRBJ2-1	TGTGCCAGCTCACTTTCCGATGAGCAGTTCTTC	CASSLSDEQFF
TRBD1	many	TRBV29-1	TRBJ2-1	TGCAGCGTTACGCGTCAGGGGGTTGGTAATGAGCAGTTCTTC	CSVTRQGVGNEQFF
TRBD1	.	TRBV20-1	TRBJ2-7	TGCAGCGGACAGGCGACCTACGAGCAGTACTTC	CSGQATYEQYF
TRBD2	many	TRBV7-2	TRBJ2-3	TGTGCCAGCAGCTTAACGTCTAGCGGGGGAGGATACACAGATACGCAGTATTTT	CASSLTSSGGGYTDTQYF
.	.	TRBV20-1	TRBJ1-1	TGCAGTGTATTAGGTTGGGGGAACACTGAAGCTTTCTTT	CSVLGWGNTEAFF
.	.	TRBV6-5	TRBJ1-1	TGTGCCAGCAGTTACGGGGCAGGGCAGAACACTGAAGCTTTCTTT	CASSYGAGQNTEAFF
TRBD1	many	TRBV20-1	TRBJ1-5	TGCAGTGCTATACAGGGGCCGTTTAGCAATCAGCCCCAGCATTTT	CSAIQGPFSNQPQHF
.	.	TRBV29-1	TRBJ1-1	TGCAGCGTTAAGTACGGGAACACTGAAGCTTTCTTT	CSVKYGNTEAFF
.	few	TRBV28	TRBJ1-1	TGTGCCAGCAGTTTGTGGGGCGCGGGAACTGAAGCTTTCTTT	CASSLWGAGTEAFF